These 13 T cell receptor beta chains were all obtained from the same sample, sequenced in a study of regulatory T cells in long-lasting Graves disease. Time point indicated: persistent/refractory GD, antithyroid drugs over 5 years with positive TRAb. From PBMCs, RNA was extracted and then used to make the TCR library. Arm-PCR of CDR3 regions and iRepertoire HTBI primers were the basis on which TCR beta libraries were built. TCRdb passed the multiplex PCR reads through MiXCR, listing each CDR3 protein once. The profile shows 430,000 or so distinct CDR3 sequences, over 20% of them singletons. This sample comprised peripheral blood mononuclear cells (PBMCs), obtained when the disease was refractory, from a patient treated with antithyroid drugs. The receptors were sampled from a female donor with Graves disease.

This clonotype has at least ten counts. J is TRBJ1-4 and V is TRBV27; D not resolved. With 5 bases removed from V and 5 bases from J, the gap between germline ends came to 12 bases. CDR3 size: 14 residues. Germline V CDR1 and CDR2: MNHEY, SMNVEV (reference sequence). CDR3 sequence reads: CASSRTGTNEKLFF. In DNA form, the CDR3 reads TGTGCCAGCAGTCGAACCGGTACAAATGAAAAACTGTTTTTT. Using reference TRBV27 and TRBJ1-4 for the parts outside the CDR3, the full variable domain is EAQVTQNPRYLITVTGKKLTVTCSQNMNHEYMSWYRQDPGLGLRQIYYSMNVEVTDKGDVPEGYKVSRKEKRNFPLILESPSPNQTSLYFCASSRTGTNEKLFFGSGTQLSVL.

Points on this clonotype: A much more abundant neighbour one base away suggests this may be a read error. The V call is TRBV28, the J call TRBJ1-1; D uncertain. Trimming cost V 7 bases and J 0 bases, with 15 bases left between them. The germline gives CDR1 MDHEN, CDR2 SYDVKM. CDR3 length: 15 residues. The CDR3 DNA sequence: TGTGCCAGCACAAGGGCTGGGGTTTTGAACACTGAAGCTTTCTTT. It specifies CASTRAGVLNTEAFF. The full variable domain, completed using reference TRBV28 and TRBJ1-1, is DVKVTQSSRYLVKRTGEKVFLECVQDMDHENMFWYRQDPGLGLRLIYFSYDVKMKEKGDIPEGYSVSREKKERFSLILESASTNQTSMYLCASTRAGVLNTEAFFGQGTRLTVV.

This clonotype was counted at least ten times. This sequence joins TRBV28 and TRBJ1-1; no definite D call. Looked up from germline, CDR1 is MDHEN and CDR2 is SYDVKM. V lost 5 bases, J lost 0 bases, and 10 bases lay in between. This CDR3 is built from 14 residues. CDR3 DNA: TGTGCCAGCAGTCCCGGGCCCCTGAACACTGAAGCTTTCTTT. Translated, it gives CASSPGPLNTEAFF.

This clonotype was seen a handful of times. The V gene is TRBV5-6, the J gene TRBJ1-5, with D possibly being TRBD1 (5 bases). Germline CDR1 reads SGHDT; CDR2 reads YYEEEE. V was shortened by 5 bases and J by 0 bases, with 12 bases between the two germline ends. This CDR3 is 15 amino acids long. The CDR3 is CASRYWGYSNQPQHF. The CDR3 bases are TGTGCCAGCAGATACTGGGGCTATAGCAATCAGCCCCAGCATTTT.

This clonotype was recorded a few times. The CDR3 reads CASSLKGYNEQFF. In DNA, the CDR3 is TGTGCCAGCAGTTTAAAGGGGTACAATGAGCAGTTCTTC. J is TRBJ2-1 and V is TRBV12-3 or TRBV12-4, with D maybe TRBD1 (5 bases). The length of the CDR3 is 13 residues. The V end was cut by 2 bases, the J end by 4 bases, with 6 bases between.

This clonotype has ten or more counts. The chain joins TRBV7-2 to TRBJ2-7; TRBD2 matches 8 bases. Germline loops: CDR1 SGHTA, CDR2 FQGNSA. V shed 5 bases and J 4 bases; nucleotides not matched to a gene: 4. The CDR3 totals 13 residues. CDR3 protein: CASSRSGGYEQYF. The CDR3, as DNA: TGTGCCAGCAGCCGGTCGGGGGGGTACGAGCAGTACTTC.

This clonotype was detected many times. The CDR3, as DNA: TGTGCCAGCAGCGTGGTGGTCAACATTCAGTACTTC. This codes for CASSVVVNIQYF. The V gene is TRBV11-2, the J gene TRBJ2-4; no definite D call. Germline CDR1 and CDR2: SGHAT and FQNNGV. This CDR3 region has 12 residues. V was cut by 5 bases and J by 7 bases, with 9 bases left in between.

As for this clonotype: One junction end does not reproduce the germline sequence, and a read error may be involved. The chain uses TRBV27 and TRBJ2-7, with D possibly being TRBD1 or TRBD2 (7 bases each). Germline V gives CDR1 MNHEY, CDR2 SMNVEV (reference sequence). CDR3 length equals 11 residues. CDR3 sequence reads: CACRGGYEQYF. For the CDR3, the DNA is TGTGCCTGCAGGGGGGGCTACGAGCAGTACTTC.

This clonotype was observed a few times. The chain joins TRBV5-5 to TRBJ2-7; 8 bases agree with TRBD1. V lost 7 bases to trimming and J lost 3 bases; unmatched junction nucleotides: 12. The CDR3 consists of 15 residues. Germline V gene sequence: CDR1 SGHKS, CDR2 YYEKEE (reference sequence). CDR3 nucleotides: TGTGCCAGCGGTTGGACAGGGAGCCTCGACTACGAGCAGTACTTC. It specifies CASGWTGSLDYEQYF. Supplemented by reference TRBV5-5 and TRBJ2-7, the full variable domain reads DAGVTQSPTHLIKTRGQQVTLRCSPISGHKSVSWYQQVLGQGPQFIFQYYEKEERGRGNFPDRFSARQFPNYSSELNVNALLLGDSALYLCASGWTGSLDYEQYFGPGTRLTVT.

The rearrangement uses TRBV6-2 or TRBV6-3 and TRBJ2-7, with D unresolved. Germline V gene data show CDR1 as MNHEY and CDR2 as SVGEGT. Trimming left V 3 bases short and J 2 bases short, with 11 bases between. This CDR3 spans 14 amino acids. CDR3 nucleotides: TGTGCCAGCAGTTATGGGATAGCCCCCTACGAGCAGTACTTC. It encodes CASSYGIAPYEQYF.

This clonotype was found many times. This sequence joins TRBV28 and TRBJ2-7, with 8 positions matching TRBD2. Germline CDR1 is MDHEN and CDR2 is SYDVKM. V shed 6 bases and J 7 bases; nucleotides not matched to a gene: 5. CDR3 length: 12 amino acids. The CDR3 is CASSTGLGEQYF. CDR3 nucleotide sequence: TGTGCCAGCAGCACGGGACTAGGGGAGCAGTACTTC.

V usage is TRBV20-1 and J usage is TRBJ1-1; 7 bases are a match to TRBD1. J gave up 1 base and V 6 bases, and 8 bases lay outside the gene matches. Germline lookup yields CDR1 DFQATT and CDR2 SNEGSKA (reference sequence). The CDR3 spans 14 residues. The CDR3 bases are TGCAGTGCACCTACCGGGACAGCGAACACTGAAGCTTTCTTT. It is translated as CSAPTGTANTEAFF.

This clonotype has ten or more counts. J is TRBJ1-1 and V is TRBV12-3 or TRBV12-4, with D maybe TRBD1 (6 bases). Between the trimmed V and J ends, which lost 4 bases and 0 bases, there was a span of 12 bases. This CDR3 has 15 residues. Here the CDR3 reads CASSWSQGLNTEAFF. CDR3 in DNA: TGTGCCAGCAGTTGGTCACAGGGTTTGAACACTGAAGCTTTCTTT.